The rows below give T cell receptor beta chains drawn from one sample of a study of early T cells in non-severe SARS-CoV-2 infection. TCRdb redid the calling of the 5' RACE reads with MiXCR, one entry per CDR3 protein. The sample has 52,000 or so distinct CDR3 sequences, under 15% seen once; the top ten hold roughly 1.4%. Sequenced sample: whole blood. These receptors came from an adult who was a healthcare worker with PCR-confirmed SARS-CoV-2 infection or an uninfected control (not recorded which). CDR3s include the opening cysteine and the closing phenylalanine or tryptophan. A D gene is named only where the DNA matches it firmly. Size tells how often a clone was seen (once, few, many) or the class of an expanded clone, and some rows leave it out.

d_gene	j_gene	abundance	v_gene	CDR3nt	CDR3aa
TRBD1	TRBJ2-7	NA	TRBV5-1	TGCGCCAGCAGCCAGAGGCAGGGGGCGTTCTACGAGCAGTACTTC	CASSQRQGAFYEQYF
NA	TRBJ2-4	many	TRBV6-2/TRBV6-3	TGTGCCAGCAGTTACCCCGGACGGCAAAACATTCAGTACTTC	CASSYPGRQNIQYF
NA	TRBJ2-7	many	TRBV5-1	TGCGCCAGCAGCTCCGACAGGCTTCAGAGCTACGAGCAGTACTTC	CASSSDRLQSYEQYF
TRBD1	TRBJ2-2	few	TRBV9	TGTGCCAGCAGCGCCCGACAGGGGGCTAGTACCGGGGAGCTGTTTTTT	CASSARQGASTGELFF
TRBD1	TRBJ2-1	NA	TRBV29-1	TGCAGCGTTGGGGGACAGGGTGTCGGGAATGAGCAGTTCTTC	CSVGGQGVGNEQFF
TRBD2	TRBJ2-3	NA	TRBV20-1	TGCAGTGCTTCGGGGGGGAGGGCAGATACGCAGTATTTT	CSASGGRADTQYF
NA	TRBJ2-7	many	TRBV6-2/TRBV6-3	TGTGCCAGCAGTTACCGGAAGAGGGAAAAAGCCCCTCTCTACGAGCAGTACTTC	CASSYRKREKAPLYEQYF
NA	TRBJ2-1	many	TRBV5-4	TGTGCCAGCCGGGCAACCTACAATGAGCAGTTCTTC	CASRATYNEQFF
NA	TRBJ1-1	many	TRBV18	TGTGCCAGCTCACCGACTAAACAGGGACAAACTGAAGCTTTCTTT	CASSPTKQGQTEAFF
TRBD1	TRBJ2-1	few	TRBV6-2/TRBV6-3	TGTGCCAGCAGTTCACAGGGGCGGAATGAGCAGTTCTTC	CASSSQGRNEQFF
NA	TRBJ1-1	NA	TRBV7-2	TGTGCCAGCAGATCACAGGGTTACACTGAAGCTTTCTTT	CASRSQGYTEAFF
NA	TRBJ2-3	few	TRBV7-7	TGTGCTAGCAGCTTAGGGGTAGGGGCCCCAGATACGCAGTATTTT	CASSLGVGAPDTQYF
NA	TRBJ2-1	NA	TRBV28	TGTGCCAGCGCTTGGACAAGGGAGCAGTTCTTC	CASAWTREQFF
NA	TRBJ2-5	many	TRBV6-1	TGTGCCGCCTCCCGCCTCGGGGGCCAAGAGACCCAGTACTTC	CAASRLGGQETQYF
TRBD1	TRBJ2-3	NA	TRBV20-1	TGCAGTGCTAGAGTAGGCAGGGGGAGCACAGATACGCAGTATTTT	CSARVGRGSTDTQYF
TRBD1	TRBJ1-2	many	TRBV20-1	TGCAGTGCTAGGGCCCTACAGGGGACGAGGAGCTACACCTTC	CSARALQGTRSYTF
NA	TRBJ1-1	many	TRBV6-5	TGTGCCAGCAGTTACTCACGTCCAGGGAACACTGAAGCTTTCTTT	CASSYSRPGNTEAFF
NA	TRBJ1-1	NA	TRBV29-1	TGCAGCGTTGAGGGGCCAGTTGAAGCTTTCTTT	CSVEGPVEAFF
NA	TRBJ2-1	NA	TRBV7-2	TGTGCCAGCAGCCCCCGGACACTAGGGGTGATTGAGCAGTTCTTC	CASSPRTLGVIEQFF
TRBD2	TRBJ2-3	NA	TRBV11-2	TGTGCCAGCAGCCCTGGACTAGCGGAGATGATCACAGATACGCAGTATTTT	CASSPGLAEMITDTQYF
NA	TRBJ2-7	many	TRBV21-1	TGTGCCAGCAGCAAAGAAAGGGGCGGCGGGTACGAGCAGTACTTC	CASSKERGGGYEQYF
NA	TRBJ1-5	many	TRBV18	TGTGCCAGCTCACCCGATTCTCCCGGGACGGCTTCAGCCCAGCATTTT	CASSPDSPGTASAQHF
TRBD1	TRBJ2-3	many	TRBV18	TGTGCCAGCTCACCGAAACTTGGACAGGGCACAGATACGCAGTATTTT	CASSPKLGQGTDTQYF
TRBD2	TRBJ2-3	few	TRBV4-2	TGTGCCAGCAGCCAAGATATAAGGCGGGGGGCCTCCACAGATACGCAGTATTTT	CASSQDIRRGASTDTQYF
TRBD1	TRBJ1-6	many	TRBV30	TGTGCCGGGACTGACAGGGTGTCTCCCCTCCACTTT	CAGTDRVSPLHF
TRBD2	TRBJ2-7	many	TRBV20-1	TGCAGTGCTATCATGGGGGGGGGAACCTACGAGCAGTACTTC	CSAIMGGGTYEQYF
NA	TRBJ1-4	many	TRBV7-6	TGTGCCAGCAGTGGCGGCCTTGCTAATGAAAAACTGTTTTTT	CASSGGLANEKLFF
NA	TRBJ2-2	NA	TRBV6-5	TGTGCCAGCAGTATCCGGGTGTCGAACACCGGGGAGCTGTTTTTT	CASSIRVSNTGELFF
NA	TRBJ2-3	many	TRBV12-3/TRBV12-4	TGTGCCAGCAAATGGCAGGGAAGTAGCACAGATACGCAGTATTTT	CASKWQGSSTDTQYF
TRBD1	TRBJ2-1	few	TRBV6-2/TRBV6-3	TGTGCCAGCAGTTACACAGGATCCGGGACAGGGTACGGTGAGCAGTTCTTC	CASSYTGSGTGYGEQFF
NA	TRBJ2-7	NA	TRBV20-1	TGCAGTGCTAGAGTCAGGGGGGGCTGGGGAGATTACGAGCAGTACTTC	CSARVRGGWGDYEQYF
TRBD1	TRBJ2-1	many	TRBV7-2	TGTGCCAGCAGCTCCTCCAAAGAACAGGGGGGGTTCTTC	CASSSSKEQGGFF
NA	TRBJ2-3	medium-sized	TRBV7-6	TGTGCCAGCAGTCAAGATCCAGCTCTCATCGCGGGCGATACGCAGTATTTT	CASSQDPALIAGDTQYF
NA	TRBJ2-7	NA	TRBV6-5	TGTGCCAGCAGTTACGTTCCGGGGCAGCCCTACGAGCAGTACTTC	CASSYVPGQPYEQYF
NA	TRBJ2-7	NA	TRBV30	TGTGCCTGGAGTGTTCTTTCCTACGAGCAGTACTTC	CAWSVLSYEQYF
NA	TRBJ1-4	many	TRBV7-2	TGTGCCAGCAGCTTCGAATGGGGCAATGAAAAACTGTTTTTT	CASSFEWGNEKLFF